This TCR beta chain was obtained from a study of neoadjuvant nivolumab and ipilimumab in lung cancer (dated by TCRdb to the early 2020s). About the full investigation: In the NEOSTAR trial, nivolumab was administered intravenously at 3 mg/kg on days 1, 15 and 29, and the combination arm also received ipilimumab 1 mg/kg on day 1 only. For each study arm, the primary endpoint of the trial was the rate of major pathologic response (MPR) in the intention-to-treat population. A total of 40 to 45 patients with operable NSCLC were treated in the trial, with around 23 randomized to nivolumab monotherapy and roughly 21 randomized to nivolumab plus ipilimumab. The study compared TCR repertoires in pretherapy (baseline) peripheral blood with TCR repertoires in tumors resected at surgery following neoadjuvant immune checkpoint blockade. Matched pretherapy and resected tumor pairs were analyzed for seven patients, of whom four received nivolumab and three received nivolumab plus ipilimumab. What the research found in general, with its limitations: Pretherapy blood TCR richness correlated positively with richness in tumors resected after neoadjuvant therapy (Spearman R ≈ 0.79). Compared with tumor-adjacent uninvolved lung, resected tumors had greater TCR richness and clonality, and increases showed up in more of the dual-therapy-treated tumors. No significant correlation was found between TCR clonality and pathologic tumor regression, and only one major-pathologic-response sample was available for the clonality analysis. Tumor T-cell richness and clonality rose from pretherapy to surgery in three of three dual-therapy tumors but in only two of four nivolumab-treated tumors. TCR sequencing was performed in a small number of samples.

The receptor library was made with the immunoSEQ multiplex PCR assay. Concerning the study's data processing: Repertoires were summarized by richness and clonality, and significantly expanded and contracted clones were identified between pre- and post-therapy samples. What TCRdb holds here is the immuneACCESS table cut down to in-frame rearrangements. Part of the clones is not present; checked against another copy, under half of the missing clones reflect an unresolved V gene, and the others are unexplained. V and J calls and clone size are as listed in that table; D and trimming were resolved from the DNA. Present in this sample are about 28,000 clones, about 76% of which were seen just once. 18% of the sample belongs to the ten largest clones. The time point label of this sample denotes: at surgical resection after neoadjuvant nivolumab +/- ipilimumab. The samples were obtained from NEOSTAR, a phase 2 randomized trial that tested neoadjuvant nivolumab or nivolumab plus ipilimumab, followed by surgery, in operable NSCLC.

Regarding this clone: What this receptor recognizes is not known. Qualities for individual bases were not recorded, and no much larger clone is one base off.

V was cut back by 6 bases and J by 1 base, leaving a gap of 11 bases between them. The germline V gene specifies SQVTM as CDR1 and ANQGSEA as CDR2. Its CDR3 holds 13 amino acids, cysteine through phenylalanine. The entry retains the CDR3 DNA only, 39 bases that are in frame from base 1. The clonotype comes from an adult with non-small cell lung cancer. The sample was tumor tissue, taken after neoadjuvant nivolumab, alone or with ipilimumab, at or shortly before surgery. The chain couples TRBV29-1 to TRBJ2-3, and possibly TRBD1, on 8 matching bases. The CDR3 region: CSVTGGGTDTQYF. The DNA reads TGCAGCGTCACAGGGGGGGGCACAGATACGCAGTATTTT.